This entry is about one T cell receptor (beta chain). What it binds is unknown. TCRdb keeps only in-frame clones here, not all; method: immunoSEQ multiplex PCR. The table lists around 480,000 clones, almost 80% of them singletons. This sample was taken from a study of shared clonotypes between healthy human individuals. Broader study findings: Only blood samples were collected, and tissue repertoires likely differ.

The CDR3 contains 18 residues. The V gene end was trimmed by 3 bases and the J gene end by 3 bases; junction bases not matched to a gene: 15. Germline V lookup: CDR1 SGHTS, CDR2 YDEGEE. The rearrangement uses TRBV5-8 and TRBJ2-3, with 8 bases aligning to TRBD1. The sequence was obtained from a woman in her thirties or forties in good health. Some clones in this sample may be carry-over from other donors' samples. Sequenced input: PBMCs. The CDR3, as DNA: TGTGCCAGCAGCTCAGCTATGAGGCAGGGGGCAGGTACAGATACGCAGTATTTT. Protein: CASSSAMRQGAGTDTQYF.